The next 3 T cell receptor beta chains were all read from a single sample in a study of response to subunit inactivated influenza vaccine. TCRdb ran MiXCR on the RT-PCR reads and lists one entry per CDR3 protein. The sample comprises around 580,000 distinct CDR3 sequences, about 12% of which are singletons, and 9.5% to 13% rests with the top ten. Sequenced material: PBMCs from blood, taken on the day of vaccination. These receptors all stem from a man aged 50-59 years who received an inactivated influenza vaccine.

The sample holds a few counts of this clonotype. This sequence joins TRBV12-3 or TRBV12-4 and TRBJ2-1; D might be TRBD1 (6 bases). Trimming cost V 7 bases and J 4 bases, with 14 bases left between them. The CDR3 spans 14 residues. CDR3 sequence: CASKVRDTYNEQFF. For the CDR3, the DNA is TGTGCCAGCAAGGTCCGGGACACATACAATGAGCAGTTCTTC.

V and J are TRBV5-1 and TRBJ2-7, with 7 bases identical to TRBD2. V lost 4 bases and J lost 1; bases outside the gene matches: 5. The CDR3 is made up of 14 amino acids. Germline lookup yields CDR1 SGHRS and CDR2 YFSETQ. The CDR3 region has the DNA TGCGCCAGCAGCCGCGGGGGAAGGTCCTACGAGCAGTACTTC. This translates into CASSRGGRSYEQYF.

The chain has TRBV6-1 and TRBJ1-1, with TRBD1 identical over 9 bases. V lost 7 bases to trimming and J lost 3 bases; unmatched junction nucleotides: 6. The CDR3 contains 14 residues. CDR1 MNHNS and CDR2 SASEGT come from the germline V gene. CDR3 in amino acids: CASKRDRVDTEAFF. The CDR3 DNA sequence: TGTGCCAGCAAGCGGGACAGGGTAGACACTGAAGCTTTCTTT.